Shown below are 17 T cell receptor beta chains from a single sample sequenced in a study of blood T cell repertoires in COVID-19. Assay used: immunoSEQ multiplex PCR; TCRdb lists only in-frame clones, some missing. The table includes over 85,000 clones, roughly 77% detected once. The sequenced sample consisted of peripheral blood. These receptors all come from a human donor in a cohort sampled during active COVID-19.

This chain joins TRBV2 and TRBJ2-7; TRBD2 agrees at 9 bases. Trimming took 0 bases from V and 6 from J; bases not matched to a gene: 6. This CDR3 has 15 residues. Germline values: CDR1 SNHLY, CDR2 FYNNEI. CDR3 residues: CASSEASSGSREQYF. In DNA, the CDR3 is TGTGCCAGCAGTGAAGCGAGTAGCGGGAGCCGCGAGCAGTACTTC.

V usage is TRBV7-9 and J usage is TRBJ2-7, with D tentatively TRBD1 (8 bases). The CDR3 has 15 residues. Trimming removed 2 bases at V and 4 bases at J, with 15 bases between. Germline CDR1 SEHNR, CDR2 FQNEAQ (reference sequence). CDR3 DNA: TGTGCCAGCAGCTTACTTGACAGGGGAGGGTACGAGCAGTACTTC. Protein: CASSLLDRGGYEQYF. Based on the CDR3 plus reference TRBV7-9 and TRBJ2-7, the full variable domain is DTGVSQNPRHKITKRGQNVTFRCDPISEHNRLYWYRQTLGQGPEFLTYFQNEAQLEKSRLLSDRFSAERPKGSFSTLEIQRTEQGDSAMYLCASSLLDRGGYEQYFGPGTRLTVT.

The V call is TRBV5-1, the J call TRBJ2-1; 15 bases align to TRBD2. The CDR3 has 16 amino acids. Trimming cost V 1 base and J 7 bases; bases outside gene matches: 3. Germline values: CDR1 SGHRS, CDR2 YFSETQ. In DNA, the CDR3 is TGCGCCAGCAGCTTGACAGGACTAGCGGGAGGGAATGAGCAGTTCTTC. Translated: CASSLTGLAGGNEQFF. The complete variable domain, with remaining parts taken from reference TRBV5-1 and TRBJ2-1, reads KAGVTQTPRYLIKTRGQQVTLSCSPISGHRSVSWYQQTPGQGLQFLFEYFSETQRNKGNFPGRFSGRQFSNSRSEMNVSTLELGDSALYLCASSLTGLAGGNEQFFGPGTRLTVL.

This clone is medium-sized (0.01 to 0.1%) by share. The chain combines TRBV6-6 with TRBJ1-5; no firm D call. Germline CDR1 reads MNHNY; CDR2 reads SVGAGI (reference sequence). Trimming pared 4 bases from V and 4 bases from J, leaving 2 bases between. The CDR3 contains 11 residues. CDR3 sequence: CASSSNQPQHF. The DNA of the CDR3 is TGTGCCAGCAGTTCGAATCAGCCCCAGCATTTT.

CDR3 sequence: CASSIPGTGYGYTF. The CDR3 DNA sequence: TGTGCCAGTAGTATTCCAGGGACAGGGTATGGCTACACCTTC. The chain joins TRBV19 to TRBJ1-2; 9 positions agree with TRBD1. Per the germline V gene, CDR1 is LNHDA and CDR2 is SQIVND (reference sequence). J was trimmed by 5 bases and V by 3 bases; bases with no gene match: 4. CDR3 length: 14 amino acids.

This sequence joins TRBV6-1 and TRBJ2-1; 9 bases match TRBD2. J lost 6 bases, V lost 2 bases, and 8 bases had no gene match. Germline-derived CDR1 and CDR2 are MNHNS and SASEGT. The CDR3 extends over 16 amino acids. CDR3 amino acids: CASSERVGLASNEQFF. CDR3 nucleotide sequence: TGTGCCAGCAGTGAAAGGGTGGGACTAGCCTCCAATGAGCAGTTCTTC.

The rearrangement uses TRBV6-2 or TRBV6-3 and TRBJ2-7; 9 bases align to TRBD2. Unmatched junction bases numbered 12, after V lost 6 bases and J lost 3 bases. This CDR3 is 16 amino acids long. Looked up from germline, CDR1 is MNHEY and CDR2 is SVGEGT. The CDR3 DNA follows: TGTGCCAGCAGCCCGGGTAGCGGGAGAAGTGGCTACGAGCAGTACTTC. Encoded protein: CASSPGSGRSGYEQYF.

V and J are TRBV10-3 and TRBJ2-5; D remains unclear. The CDR3 has 12 residues. Between the trimmed V and J ends, which lost 10 bases and 2 bases, there was a span of 11 bases. Germline CDR1 and CDR2: ENHRY and SYGVKD. CDR3 loop: CATATAQETQYF. In DNA, the CDR3 is TGTGCCACCGCAACAGCTCAAGAGACCCAGTACTTC.

The chain uses TRBV5-4 and TRBJ2-1; 9 bases are a match to TRBD2. CDR1 and CDR2 (germline): SGHNT, YYREEE (reference sequence). V lost 2 bases, J lost 8 bases, and 5 bases stayed unmatched. CDR3 length: 14 residues. CDR3 residues: CASSFSGRIHEQFF. The CDR3 region has the DNA TGTGCCAGCAGCTTTAGCGGGAGAATCCATGAGCAGTTCTTC. The variable domain in full, completed from reference TRBV5-4 and TRBJ2-1, reads ETGVTQSPTHLIKTRGQQVTLRCSSQSGHNTVSWYQQALGQGPQFIFQYYREEENGRGNFPPRFSGLQFPNYSSELNVNALELDDSALYLCASSFSGRIHEQFFGPGTRLTVL.

The rearrangement links TRBV5-8 to TRBJ1-5, with D maybe TRBD1 (5 bases). This CDR3 contains 16 residues. Trimming stripped 4 bases from V and 0 bases from J, with 14 bases between. Germline CDR1 is SGHTS and CDR2 is YDEGEE. The CDR3 protein is CASSGAWTYSNQPQHF. As DNA, the CDR3 is TGTGCCAGCAGCGGGGCCTGGACATATAGCAATCAGCCCCAGCATTTT.

This sequence joins TRBV9 and TRBJ2-6, with D perhaps matching TRBD2 (5 bases). V was clipped by 6 bases and J by 0 bases, with 25 bases between them. CDR1 is SGDLS, CDR2 YYNGEE, per germline. The CDR3 consists of 20 residues. CDR3 loop: CASTDSVFGLSYSGANVLTF. The DNA for the CDR3 is TGTGCCAGCACCGATAGTGTTTTTGGACTCTCGTACTCTGGGGCCAACGTCCTGACTTTC.

The chain uses TRBV11-2 and TRBJ1-3; D gene uncertain. Trimming pared 1 base from V and 8 bases from J, leaving 9 bases between. The germline gives CDR1 SGHAT, CDR2 FQNNGV. The CDR3 consists of 13 residues. The CDR3 bases are TGTGCCAGCAGCTTAGGTTTGTCGGACACCATATATTTT. Amino acids: CASSLGLSDTIYF.

V and J are TRBV5-1 and TRBJ1-6; 8 positions match TRBD1. The CDR3 runs 15 residues. Germline CDR1 is SGHRS and CDR2 is YFSETQ. V lost 4 bases to trimming and J lost 9 bases; unmatched junction nucleotides: 9. CDR3 sequence reads: CASSLQGDWRSPLHF. The CDR3 nucleotides read TGCGCCAGCAGCCTACAGGGGGATTGGCGTTCACCCCTCCACTTT.

The V and J genes are TRBV7-2 and TRBJ2-7, with D maybe TRBD2 (6 bases). V lost 0 bases and J lost 1, with 13 bases in between. The CDR3 consists of 16 residues. The germline CDR1 and CDR2 sequences are SGHTA and FQGNSA. CDR3 loop: CASSLAAREISYEQYF. CDR3 DNA sequence: TGTGCCAGCAGCTTAGCGGCCCGGGAGATTTCCTACGAGCAGTACTTC.

CDR3 nucleotide sequence: TGTGCCAGCAGTTACCGGACAGGGACAGATACGCAGTATTTT. It encodes CASSYRTGTDTQYF. The rearrangement uses TRBV6-5 and TRBJ2-3; 8 nucleotides line up with TRBD1. Trimming at V came to 2 bases and at J to 3 bases, leaving 1 base not matched to a gene. The CDR3 length is 14 residues. Germline assignment: CDR1 MNHEY and CDR2 SVGAGI.

The V gene is TRBV23-1, the J gene TRBJ2-1; D may be TRBD1 (5 bases). TRBV23-1 is classed as an ORF, of uncertain function. The CDR3 is 15 residues long. The V and J ends lost 3 bases and 5 bases respectively, with 14 bases between them. The CDR3 region has the DNA TGCGCCAGCAGTCATAACACCGACAGACACAATGAGCAGTTCTTC. This sequence encodes CASSHNTDRHNEQFF.

The rearrangement joins TRBV3-1 (or the pseudogene TRBV3-2) to TRBJ2-7; 7 bases are a match to TRBD2. The CDR3 spans 17 residues. The J segment lost 0 bases and the V segment lost 1 base, leaving 9 bases of the junction unmatched. CDR1 LGHDT and CDR2 YNNKEL come from the germline V gene (reference sequence). Here the CDR3 DNA reads TGTGCCAGCAGCCAAGCGAGTCTAGCGGAAGTCTCCTACGAGCAGTACTTC. It translates to CASSQASLAEVSYEQYF.